The T cell receptor beta chain described here comes from a study of radiotherapy plus CTLA-4 blockade in lung cancer listed by TCRdb under 2018. Looking at the study overall: Objective responses were observed in 15% to 20% of enrolled patients, and disease control was achieved in roughly 29%.

Receptors were amplified or captured by the immunoSEQ multiplex PCR assay. TCRdb holds this immuneACCESS table with in-frame rearrangements only. Some clones are missing; in checked studies, unresolved V genes explain under half, and the rest has no known cause. The table for this sample lists 45,000 or so clones; roughly 84% of them were counted only once. About 7.2% of the sample goes to the ten largest clones. The study tested focal radiation therapy combined with CTLA-4 blockade (ipilimumab) in patients with chemo-refractory metastatic non-small-cell lung cancer. The CDR3 holds 14 amino acids from the cysteine to the phenylalanine. Only CDR3 DNA remains: 42 bases, in frame from the first base. V and J lose 6 bases and 5 bases, and a span of 14 bases separates them. CDR1 and CDR2 are read off the germline V gene as SGHTA and FQGNSA. Broad study findings and their caveats: After treatment with radiotherapy and ipilimumab, TCR clones that originated in tumors expanded in peripheral blood. The strongest predictors of response, as reported, were early dynamic changes in blood T cell clones along with a rise in serum interferon-beta after radiation.

A single count supports this clone. Its antigen target is currently unknown. Per-nucleotide qualities are absent, and no much larger clonotype sits a single base away. The TCR was taken from a human donor with non-small cell lung cancer whose response to radiotherapy plus ipilimumab could not be evaluated. This specimen was peripheral blood, taken from a patient treated with radiotherapy plus ipilimumab. The rearrangement joined TRBV7-2 to TRBJ1-5; matching of 5 bases hints at TRBD1 as the D gene. The nucleotide sequence is given as TGTGCCAGCAGATCGCCTAAAGGGGATCAGCCCCAGCATTTT. Its coded protein is CASRSPKGDQPQHF.